A selection of T cell receptor beta chains follows, all from one sample in a study of blood T cell repertoires in COVID-19. Repertoires were generated with immunoSEQ multiplex PCR, while TCRdb's copy carries only in-frame clones and drops some. The repertoire holds 73,000 or so clones, with over 70% as singletons. The material sequenced was peripheral blood. The receptors here all came from a middle-aged man with active COVID-19. CDR3s include the opening cysteine and the closing phenylalanine or tryptophan. For some rows the clone size is stated as once, few or many, or as a class when expanded; others skip it.

j_call v_call clone_size cdr3_aa
TRBJ1-1 TRBV5-4 . CASSLAGLMNTEAFF
TRBJ2-2 TRBV11-2 . CASSLSASGELFF
TRBJ2-5 TRBV13 . CASSATGSQETQYF
TRBJ2-7 TRBV5-1 once CASNGGLDSYEQYF
TRBJ2-3 TRBV7-6 . CASSLVQGTDTQYF
TRBJ1-4 TRBV19 . CASSIGQGNEKLFF
TRBJ2-1 TRBV5-1 . CASNLGSSYNEQFF
TRBJ2-7 TRBV19 . CASMDLATGYPYEQYF
TRBJ1-1 TRBV4-1 . CASSRREGDREEAFF
TRBJ2-7 TRBV5-1 . CASSSLTGDYEQYF
TRBJ1-2 TRBV18 . CASSPPLVNYGYTF
TRBJ1-2 TRBV28 . CASSLIGQGAEGGYTF
TRBJ2-7 TRBV2 . CASSGPRDISSYEQYF
TRBJ2-1 TRBV19 . CASRTTSGRAVNEQFF
TRBJ2-4 TRBV19 . CASMGTGGGKNIQYF
TRBJ1-1 TRBV19 few CASSTTRGLNTEAFF
TRBJ2-5 TRBV5-4 . CASSLEGGGQETQYF
TRBJ2-5 TRBV7-2 . CASSPWTSGAETQYF
TRBJ2-1 TRBV3-1/TRBV3-2 . CASSRALGTRSYNEQFF
TRBJ2-4 TRBV7-3 . CASSRARQVVKAKNIQYF
TRBJ2-1 TRBV20-1 . CSASLLAQTNEQFF
TRBJ2-1 TRBV5-1 . CATRGTPGHNEQFF
TRBJ2-4 TRBV5-4 . CASSLDSSTPGNIQYF
TRBJ1-6 TRBV5-1 few CASSPGHGNSPLHF
TRBJ2-2 TRBV7-8 . CASSLVAGTSRTGELFF
TRBJ1-3 TRBV9 once CASSAYHGTGVGGNTIYF
TRBJ1-1 TRBV7-2 . CASSKYTGTEAFF
TRBJ1-2 TRBV12-5 . CASGLVVDRQNYGYTF
TRBJ2-7 TRBV6-5 once CASSYSGGGYEQYF
TRBJ2-7 TRBV4-3 few CASSQGTSGRYEQYF
TRBJ2-2 TRBV24-1 . CATTSDRPRSGELFF
TRBJ2-3 TRBV4-3 . CASSQTVAGNTDTQYF
TRBJ2-7 TRBV7-3 . CASSPSPTATYEQYF
TRBJ2-5 TRBV11-1 . CASTPEGGQVETQYF
TRBJ2-6 TRBV7-9 . CASSLALQGSGANVLTF
TRBJ2-5 TRBV19 . CASGRVPADLQETQYF
TRBJ1-3 TRBV18 . CASSPEGTPPGNTIYF